This paragraph reports one T cell receptor (beta chain). The CDR3 is made up of 15 amino acids. Germline assignment: CDR1 SGHDN and CDR2 FVKESK. V dropped 1 base and J dropped 0 bases, with 9 bases sitting between them. The data were taken from a study of T cell responses to AZD1222 COVID-19 vaccine. Method: immunoSEQ multiplex PCR; TCRdb's copy keeps in-frame clones and lacks some. This sample has around 150,000 clones, with roughly 90% found just once. The sequence derives from an adult in good health. The material was peripheral blood, obtained on day 0 of AZD1222 vaccination. The chain uses TRBV14 and TRBJ1-1; D gene uncertain. CDR3: CASSQGNLMNTEAFF. The CDR3 DNA reads as TGTGCCAGCAGCCAAGGTAACCTCATGAACACTGAAGCTTTCTTT.